A single TCR beta chain is shown here with its context. This sample was taken from a study of blood T cell repertoires in COVID-19. At the level of the study: Sources were T cells, B-cell-depleted T cells, or PBMCs; the material itself was cDNA or gDNA.

This CDR3 contains 14 residues. Germline V gives CDR1 SGHAT, CDR2 FQNNGV. The ends were cut back, 5 bases at V and 5 bases at J, with 15 bases in the middle. Some clones are missing from TCRdb's copy, which holds only in-frame ones; the method was immunoSEQ multiplex PCR. The sample lists approximately 94,000 clones, 70% to 90% occurring once. Sequenced input: peripheral blood. This TCR came from a woman between 70 and 85 years old with acute or convalescent COVID-19. The chain couples TRBV11-2 to TRBJ2-5, with TRBD1 as a possible D gene (5 bases). CDR3 sequence: CASSTGPRLETQYF. The CDR3 DNA sequence: TGTGCCAGCAGCACAGGCCCACGGCTGGAGACCCAGTACTTC. Filled out from reference TRBV11-2 and TRBJ2-5, the complete variable domain reads EAGVAQSPRYKIIEKRQSVAFWCNPISGHATLYWYQQILGQGPKLLIQFQNNGVVDDSQLPKDRFSAERLKGVDSTLKIQPAKLEDSAVYLCASSTGPRLETQYFGPGTRLLVL.